One sample yielded the 30 T cell receptor beta chains listed below, sequenced in a study of T-cell memory formation after mild COVID-19. Using its own MiXCR run on the 5' RACE reads, TCRdb lists one record per CDR3 protein. This table holds over 70,000 distinct CDR3 sequences, about 16% found once. Sequenced material: PBMCs or a T cell subset sorted from them (not recorded which). The source is a man aged 18 to 30 who had mild COVID-19 (a few samples of this study predate the infection). Cell type and time point are not known.

The rearrangement links TRBV12-3 or TRBV12-4 to TRBJ1-4; TRBD1 might be the D (5 bases). The CDR3 runs 14 residues. The ends were cut back, 5 bases at V and 3 bases at J, with 10 bases in the middle. CDR3 protein: CASSQGVANEKLFF. DNA for the CDR3: TGTGCCAGCAGTCAGGGTGTTGCTAATGAAAAACTGTTTTTT.

V is TRBV7-8 and J is TRBJ2-3; D gene ambiguous. The CDR3 has 14 residues. Germline V gives CDR1 SGHVS, CDR2 FQNEAQ. The ends were cut back, 4 bases at V and 7 bases at J, with 15 bases in the middle. The CDR3: CASSWTGETNTQYF. CDR3 in DNA: TGTGCCAGCAGCTGGACGGGTGAAACTAATACGCAGTATTTT.

This clonotype was recorded a few times. The V gene is TRBV29-1, the J gene TRBJ1-1; D uncertain. Germline-derived CDR1 and CDR2 are SQVTM and ANQGSEA. The CDR3 sequence is 10 residues long. V lost 8 bases, J lost 7 bases, and 11 bases lay in between. CDR3 loop: CSTWRGEAFF. CDR3 bases: TGCAGCACCTGGCGGGGTGAAGCTTTCTTT.

This clonotype occurred a few times. The V and J genes are TRBV4-1 and TRBJ2-1, with D perhaps TRBD2 (5 bases). Deletions cut 2 bases from V and 4 bases from J, with 9 bases between. This CDR3 spans 14 amino acids. Germline CDR1 is MGHRA and CDR2 is YSYEKL. The DNA for the CDR3 is TGCGCCAGCAGCCAACGGACTGTATACAATGAGCAGTTCTTC. It specifies CASSQRTVYNEQFF.

This chain joins TRBV7-9 and TRBJ2-1; D ambiguous. This CDR3 is 16 amino acids long. V lost 4 bases and J 0 bases, leaving 13 bases between the germline ends. Germline V lookup: CDR1 SEHNR, CDR2 FQNEAQ (reference sequence). The CDR3 loop is CASSSRTKSSYNEQFF. DNA of the CDR3: TGTGCCAGCAGCTCCCGAACTAAAAGCTCCTACAATGAGCAGTTCTTC.

The chain employs TRBV7-2 and TRBJ2-1; no clear D. The germline V gene has CDR1 SGHTA and CDR2 FQGNSA. The CDR3 spans 12 residues. Trimming took 4 bases from V and 4 from J, leaving 5 bases between them. The CDR3 is CASSSEYNEQFF. Written as DNA, the CDR3 is TGTGCCAGCAGCTCTGAATACAATGAGCAGTTCTTC.

The chain joins TRBV12-3 or TRBV12-4 to TRBJ2-1; possible D gene TRBD2, 6 bases. Deletions cut 7 bases from V and 10 bases from J, with 20 bases between. The CDR3 is made up of 14 amino acids. The CDR3 loop reads CASTLVGGPVEQFF. DNA of the CDR3: TGTGCCAGCACCCTGGTCGGGGGTCCAGTAGAGCAGTTCTTC.

V usage is TRBV4-3 and J usage is TRBJ2-1; D is perhaps TRBD1 (6 bases). The V and J ends lost 3 bases and 8 bases respectively, with 17 bases between them. In germline, CDR1 is LGHNA, CDR2 YSLEER. The CDR3 totals 15 residues. CDR3 protein: CASSQGHSFQDEQFF. As DNA, the CDR3 is TGCGCCAGCAGCCAGGGACATTCATTTCAGGATGAGCAGTTCTTC.

The chain combines TRBV6-2 or TRBV6-3 with TRBJ2-7; D remains unclear. The CDR3 loop spans 13 amino acids. The V and J ends lost 3 bases and 2 bases respectively, with 8 bases between them. Germline CDR1 MNHEY, CDR2 SVGEGT. CDR3 region: CASSYLPTYEQYV. The DNA for the CDR3 is TGTGCCAGCAGTTATCTCCCTACCTACGAGCAGTACGTC.

The chain uses TRBV9 and TRBJ2-3, with no clear D. The CDR3 extends over 11 amino acids. The germline V and J ends were trimmed by 5 bases and 8 bases, with 9 bases remaining between them. Germline assignment: CDR1 SGDLS and CDR2 YYNGEE. The CDR3 here is CASSRSATQYF. The CDR3 DNA reads as TGTGCCAGCAGTCGGTCAGCTACGCAGTATTTT. Full variable domain (rest looked up from reference TRBV9 and TRBJ2-3): DSGVTQTPKHLITATGQRVTLRCSPRSGDLSVYWYQQSLDQGLQFLIQYYNGEERAKGNILERFSAQQFPDLHSELNLSSLELGDSALYFCASSRSATQYFGPGTRLTVL.

This clonotype was seen more than once but under ten times. The rearrangement joins TRBV20-1 to TRBJ2-7; tentatively, D is TRBD1 (5 bases). The CDR3 is made up of 11 amino acids. V shed 4 bases and J shed 2 bases, with 6 bases lying between them. Germline CDR1 is DFQATT and CDR2 is SNEGSKA (reference sequence). The CDR3 region is CSAMDTYEQYF. CDR3 in DNA: TGCAGTGCTATGGACACCTACGAGCAGTACTTC.

This chain joins TRBV7-9 and TRBJ1-2, with D perhaps TRBD1 (6 bases). Trimming took off 5 bases at V and 13 bases at J, with 23 bases between the two ends. The CDR3 is 14 amino acids. CDR1 and CDR2 (germline): SEHNR, FQNEAQ (reference sequence). Written as DNA, the CDR3 is TGTGCCAGCAGCGCCATCGACAGGAACCAATCCACCACCTTC. The encoded protein is CASSAIDRNQSTTF.

V and J are TRBV6-6 and TRBJ1-1, with D unclear. The CDR3 length is 13 residues. Germline V gene lookup returns CDR1 MNHNY and CDR2 SVGAGI (reference sequence). V lost 6 bases to trimming and J lost 2 bases, with 10 bases between them. The CDR3 sequence is CASSSDGNTEAFF. The CDR3 DNA reads as TGTGCCAGCAGCTCGGACGGTAACACTGAAGCTTTCTTT.

This chain connects TRBV4-2 to TRBJ1-5, with D tentatively TRBD1 (5 bases). Trimming shortened V by 6 bases and J by 6 bases, and 15 bases separated the two germline ends. The germline V gene has CDR1 LGHNA and CDR2 YNFKEQ. The CDR3 runs to 14 residues. The CDR3 coding sequence is TGTGCCAGCAGGGAGACAGTATGGGGTCAGCCCCAGCATTTT. The encoded protein is CASRETVWGQPQHF.

This clonotype is categorized as medium-sized (0.01 to 0.1%). V usage is TRBV29-1 and J usage is TRBJ2-1; a weak D match, TRBD2 (6 bases). V was clipped by 6 bases and J by 12 bases, with 21 bases between them. CDR1 is SQVTM, CDR2 ANQGSEA, per germline. The CDR3 is 13 residues long. CDR3: CSVPGLPSDGQFF. The CDR3 coding sequence is TGCAGCGTACCGGGACTGCCATCAGATGGGCAGTTCTTC.

This clonotype was seen more than once but under ten times. The gene calls are TRBV10-3 and TRBJ1-3; unclear D gene. This CDR3 comprises 13 residues. Germline CDR1 reads ENHRY; CDR2 reads SYGVKD. The V end lost 8 bases, the J end lost 8 bases, and 16 bases lay between the germline ends. The CDR3 DNA follows: TGTGCCATCGGACCGGCCTTTATGCACACCATATATTTT. It encodes CAIGPAFMHTIYF.

This clonotype was counted many times. CDR3 nucleotide sequence: TGTGCCACCAGCAGAGTCGAACTTCGCCAAGGGTCCCAGTACTTC. As protein: CATSRVELRQGSQYF. The V gene is TRBV15, the J gene TRBJ2-5; no firm D call. This CDR3 spans 15 amino acids. Trimming pared 1 base from V and 9 bases from J, leaving 18 bases between. Germline V gene lookup returns CDR1 LNHNV and CDR2 YYDKDF (reference sequence).

This rearrangement joins TRBV7-8 to TRBJ2-3, with D hard to call. This CDR3 has 13 residues. The germline CDR1 and CDR2 sequences are SGHVS and FQNEAQ. V was clipped by 1 base and J by 5 bases, with 7 bases between them. The CDR3 DNA reads TGTGCCAGCAGCTTAGGGCCTGGAGATACGCAGTATTTT. Amino acids: CASSLGPGDTQYF.

This rearrangement joins TRBV19 to TRBJ1-1; no reliable D call. Trimming took 1 base from V and 1 from J, leaving 7 bases between them. Germline V lookup: CDR1 LNHDA, CDR2 SQIVND (reference sequence). The CDR3 extends over 14 amino acids. CDR3 loop: CASSIGSPNTEAFF. CDR3 nucleotides: TGTGCCAGTAGTATAGGGTCGCCGAACACTGAAGCTTTCTTT.

The chain recombines TRBV21-1 with TRBJ2-1. TRBV21-1 is assigned pseudogene status. CDR3 length equals 10 residues. The CDR3 spells CASSNSEQLF. The CDR3 bases are TGTGCCAGCAGCAACAGTGAGCAGTTATTC.

The CDR3 nucleotides are TGTGCCAGCTCACCACCCGGGACAGGGGTGTTCAATGAGCAGTTCTTC. This codes for CASSPPGTGVFNEQFF. J is TRBJ2-1 and V is TRBV18; 10 bases map to TRBD1. Losses at the gene ends were 0 bases for V and 6 bases for J; bases not matched to a gene: 5. Looked up from germline, CDR1 is KGHSH and CDR2 is LQKENI. This CDR3 is built from 16 residues.

This clonotype was seen at least ten times. The chain uses TRBV30 and TRBJ2-6; D remains ambiguous. The V gene lost 6 bases and the J gene lost 0 bases, with 9 bases spanning the gap. This CDR3 spans 14 amino acids. CDR1 is GTSNPN and CDR2 is SVGIG in the germline V gene (reference sequence). The DNA for the CDR3 is TGTGCCTGCCAGAAAGACTCTGGGGCCAACGTCCTGACTTTC. It codes for CACQKDSGANVLTF.

The chain has TRBV3-1 and TRBJ2-5; a weak D match, TRBD2 (5 bases). CDR1 and CDR2 from the germline V gene are LGHDT and YNNKEL (reference sequence). This CDR3 spans 12 amino acids. Trimming shortened V by 1 base and J by 10 bases, and 10 bases separated the two germline ends. The CDR3 bases are TGTGCCAGCAGCCAAGTTCTCGGGGACCAGTACTTC. Amino acids: CASSQVLGDQYF.

This clonotype was recorded many times. The chain recombines TRBV5-1 with TRBJ2-1; the D gene is possibly TRBD1 (5 bases). CDR1 is SGHRS and CDR2 is YFSETQ in the germline V gene. V lost 0 bases to trimming and J lost 6 bases, with 10 bases between them. The CDR3 sequence is 14 residues long. The CDR3 here is CASSLGGLGNEQFF. The CDR3 DNA follows: TGCGCCAGCAGCTTGGGGGGCCTCGGCAATGAGCAGTTCTTC.

This clonotype turned up a few times. The chain couples TRBV10-3 to TRBJ1-3, with D uncertain. The V end lost 6 bases, the J end lost 3 bases, and 15 bases lay between the germline ends. This CDR3 spans 15 amino acids. Germline V CDR1 and CDR2: ENHRY, SYGVKD. The CDR3 region has the DNA TGTGCCATCAGGGCGATAGCTGCGGATGGAAACACCATATATTTT. It translates to CAIRAIAADGNTIYF.

The chain joins TRBV6-5 to TRBJ2-3, with no clear D. The CDR3 totals 14 residues. V lost 5 bases, J lost 2 bases, and 11 bases lay in between. Germline V gene lookup returns CDR1 MNHEY and CDR2 SVGAGI. In DNA form, the CDR3 reads TGTGCCAGCAGTCCGGTGATCCCCACAGATACGCAGTATTTT. Its translation: CASSPVIPTDTQYF.

The table lists this clonotype with a few counts. The chain recombines TRBV4-1 with TRBJ2-3; weak D call: TRBD2 (5 bases). V was cut by 0 bases and J by 0 bases, with 10 bases left in between. Germline loops: CDR1 MGHRA, CDR2 YSYEKL. CDR3 length equals 16 residues. CDR3 region: CASSQDGGTSTDTQYF. The DNA of the CDR3 is TGCGCCAGCAGCCAAGATGGAGGTACTAGCACAGATACGCAGTATTTT.

The V call is TRBV9, the J call TRBJ2-3, with TRBD1 identical over 9 bases. This CDR3 region has 16 residues. Per germline, CDR1 SGDLS and CDR2 YYNGEE. V lost 0 bases, J lost 3 bases, and 5 bases stayed unmatched. The CDR3 region is CASSVAAGTGTDTQYF. CDR3 coding DNA: TGTGCCAGCAGCGTAGCCGCCGGGACAGGGACAGATACGCAGTATTTT.

This clonotype was observed a handful of times. This sequence joins TRBV7-9 and TRBJ1-1; D call uncertain. From germline, CDR1 is SEHNR and CDR2 FQNEAQ (reference sequence). CDR3 length: 13 residues. V lost 5 bases and J lost 5, with 12 bases in between. DNA of the CDR3: TGTGCCAGCAGCCGAAACCTCGGGACTGAAGCTTTCTTT. It yields the protein CASSRNLGTEAFF.

The sample holds many counts of this clonotype. The V and J genes are TRBV7-9 and TRBJ2-2; maybe TRBD2 (6 bases). The germline V gene has CDR1 SEHNR and CDR2 FQNEAQ (reference sequence). The CDR3 runs to 13 residues. V was clipped by 5 bases and J by 6 bases, with 10 bases between them. CDR3 nucleotides: TGTGCCAGCAGCCTAGGAGGGGCCGGGGAGCTGTTTTTT. The encoded protein is CASSLGGAGELFF.